This TCR beta chain was sequenced in a study of identical twins. This CDR3 region has 15 residues. CDR1 is KGHSH, CDR2 LQKENI, per germline. Deletions cut 2 bases from V and 0 bases from J, with 8 bases between. TCRdb used MiXCR to reprocess the 5' RACE reads, holding one entry per CDR3 protein. Among approximately 600,000 distinct CDR3 sequences listed, around 7.5% were seen once. The same specimen was also included in a second study, on yellow fever vaccine responses in identical twins.

V gene TRBV18 combines with J gene TRBJ2-1, with a possible D match to TRBD1 (6 bases). The sequence came from a young woman in good health. Material: PBMCs. CDR3 DNA sequence: TGTGCCAGCTCACCAGGGACAAACTCCTACAATGAGCAGTTCTTC. The encoded protein is CASSPGTNSYNEQFF.